The present T cell receptor (beta chain) was sequenced within a study of blood T cell repertoires in COVID-19 (dated by TCRdb to 2018 to 2021). General notes on the study: Samples covering the acute and convalescent phases of COVID-19 were provided by collaborators in the United States, Italy and Spain. The material from the prospective study consisted of cDNA or gDNA derived from T cells, B-cell-depleted T cells, or PBMCs. The dataset comprised deeply sampled blood TCRbeta repertoires from subjects exposed to, actively infected with, or recovered from COVID-19. A freely available public database, intended as a resource for researchers studying the immune response to SARS-CoV-2, is where the repertoires were released. The samples were drawn from the first 160 participants of the ongoing ImmuneRACE study and from more than 1,000 subjects provided by 6 global collaborators. Nearly every sample came with metadata listing a de-identified subject ID, COVID-19 status, age in years and sex. Where available, HLA class I and class II types were taken from metadata supplied by the sample provider and were not determined by assay-based typing. What the research found in general, with its limitations: The amount of clinical and demographic metadata varied by source and participant and was provided uncurated.

As concerns this clone: The target of this receptor is not known. Base qualities were left out, and no much larger clone turns up one base away.

Enrolling through a virtual design, the prospective study's participants ranged in age from roughly 18 to 90 years and lived across around 25 United States geographic areas. To assign participants to cohorts, the prospective study relied on clinical history that participants themselves reported in a screening survey and a study questionnaire. In the prospective study, whole blood, serum and a nasopharyngeal or oropharyngeal swab were collected from each participant by mobile phlebotomists. Participants in the prospective study had the option to provide additional blood draws and questionnaires over a 2-month period. Before DNA extraction, prospective study blood samples were shipped either frozen or at room temperature. The immunoSEQ Assay, a bias-controlled multiplex PCR, was used to amplify TCRbeta CDR3 regions from genomic DNA. Concerning the study's data processing: Within the assay, amplification of reference gene primers was used to estimate how many nucleated cells each sample contained. To quantify the absolute abundance of each unique TCRbeta CDR3 rearrangement, sequence reads were collapsed and filtered. For each sample, productive Simpson clonality was calculated as the square root of Simpson's diversity index across productive rearrangements. TCRdb stores this immuneACCESS table with in-frame sequences only. Part of the clones is absent; in the studies checked, under half of the shortfall reflects unresolved V genes, and no reason is known for the rest. V, J and clone size derive from that table, while D and trimming were established from the DNA sequence. The sample table lists 150,000 to 200,000 clones, 65% to 85% of them with a count of one. The biggest ten clones account for about 4% of the sample.

Trimming takes 2 bases from V and 6 bases from J, and the germline ends sit 4 bases apart. The CDR3 spans 12 residues, from the cysteine through the phenylalanine. The read is trimmed to its CDR3 DNA, 36 bases read in frame from base 1. CDR1 and CDR2 are read off the germline V gene as MNHNS and SASEGT. The chain is encoded by TRBV6-1 joined to TRBJ1-4; the D gene identity is not certain. The TCR sequence derives from a woman in her 50s in a cohort exposed to, infected with or recovered from COVID-19 (not recorded which). The sequencing input was PBMCs or T cells enriched from blood (not recorded which). The CDR3 protein: CASSEQYEKLFF. The sequenced DNA is TGTGCCAGCAGTGAACAGTATGAAAAACTGTTTTTT.